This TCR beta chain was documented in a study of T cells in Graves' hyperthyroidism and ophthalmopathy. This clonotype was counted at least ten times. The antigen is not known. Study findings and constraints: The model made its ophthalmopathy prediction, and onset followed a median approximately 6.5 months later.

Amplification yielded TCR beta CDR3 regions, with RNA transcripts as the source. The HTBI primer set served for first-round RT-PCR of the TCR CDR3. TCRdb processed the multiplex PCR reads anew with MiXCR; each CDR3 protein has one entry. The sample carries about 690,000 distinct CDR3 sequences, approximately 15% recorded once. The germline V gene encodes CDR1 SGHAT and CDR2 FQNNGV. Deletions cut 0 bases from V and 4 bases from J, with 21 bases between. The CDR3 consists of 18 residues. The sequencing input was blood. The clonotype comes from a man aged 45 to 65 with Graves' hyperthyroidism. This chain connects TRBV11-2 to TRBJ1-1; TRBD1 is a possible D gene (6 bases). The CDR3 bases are TGTGCCAGCAGCTTAGATGGCCAGCTTCGGAGGGGGTCCACTGAAGCTTTCTTT. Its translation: CASSLDGQLRRGSTEAFF.